These 14 T cell receptor beta chains originate from one sample sequenced in a study of blood T cells in healthy people across ages. The authors ran a second PCR of about 7 to 11 cycles using a sample-barcoded 5' primer and a J-beta primer mix. MiXCR was run by TCRdb on the 5' RACE reads, yielding one entry per CDR3 protein. The sample lists around 1.5 million distinct CDR3 sequences; roughly 64% were seen once. Source material: blood. The receptors originated from a man between 18 and 29 years old in good health.

This clonotype was seen only a few times. The rearrangement links TRBV12-3 or TRBV12-4 to TRBJ2-1; D possibly corresponds to TRBD2 (6 bases). This CDR3 has 13 amino acids. V dropped 8 bases and J dropped 6 bases, with 14 bases sitting between them. The CDR3: CASRGLFSNEQFF. The CDR3 DNA is TGTGCCAGCCGCGGACTATTCAGCAATGAGCAGTTCTTC.

V gene TRBV4-1 combines with J gene TRBJ2-6, with D tentatively TRBD2 (5 bases). Germline assignment: CDR1 MGHRA and CDR2 YSYEKL. The ends were cut back, 1 base at V and 0 bases at J, with 16 bases in the middle. This CDR3 comprises 19 residues. The CDR3: CASSQAFGRRISGANVLTF. The CDR3 bases are TGCGCCAGCAGCCAAGCGTTTGGTAGGAGGATCTCTGGGGCCAACGTCCTGACTTTC.

Only a few counts were recorded for this clonotype. The V gene is TRBV2, the J gene TRBJ2-3; D gene ambiguous. Trimming shortened V by 8 bases and J by 2 bases, and 11 bases separated the two germline ends. The V gene's germline CDR1 is SNHLY and CDR2 FYNNEI. The CDR3 runs to 13 residues. CDR3 nucleotides: TGTGCCAGCGGGTTAGATACCACAGATACGCAGTATTTT. It yields the protein CASGLDTTDTQYF.

The chain couples TRBV12-3 or TRBV12-4 to TRBJ2-1; 11 bases agree with TRBD2. Germline trimming cut 5 bases from V and 0 bases from J; bases unmatched to any gene: 6. The CDR3 has 17 residues. The CDR3: CASSTRLAGLSYNEQFF. The CDR3 DNA sequence: TGTGCCAGCAGTACGCGACTAGCGGGGCTCTCCTACAATGAGCAGTTCTTC.

This chain connects TRBV3-1 to TRBJ2-5; TRBD2 is a possible D gene (5 bases). V lost 0 bases and J 5 bases, leaving 13 bases between the germline ends. Germline CDR1 reads LGHDT; CDR2 reads YNNKEL (reference sequence). CDR3 length equals 15 residues. The chain's CDR3 is CASSQDLNGGETQYF. The CDR3 DNA follows: TGTGCCAGCAGCCAAGATCTGAACGGCGGGGAGACCCAGTACTTC.

Comments on this clonotype: One base away lies a much larger clone, so this may be a sequencing read error. The chain is built from TRBV29-1 and TRBJ2-3; D is unclear. The CDR3 loop spans 13 amino acids. The germline V gene has CDR1 SQVTM and CDR2 ANQGSEA. The DNA of the CDR3 is TGCAACGTTGAAGTCCAAACGAGAGATACGCAGTATTTT. Amino acids: CNVEVQTRDTQYF.

The genes are TRBV10-3 and TRBJ2-7; D gene ambiguous. V gave up 6 bases and J gave up 0 bases, with 9 bases separating them. The germline V gene has CDR1 ENHRY and CDR2 SYGVKD. This CDR3 region has 13 residues. CDR3 nucleotide sequence: TGTGCCATCAGCCAGGACGGCTCCTACGAGCAGTACTTC. It encodes CAISQDGSYEQYF.

This chain links TRBV6-2 or TRBV6-3 with TRBJ2-6; tentative D call: TRBD1 (6 bases). This CDR3 contains 17 residues. Germline-derived CDR1 and CDR2 are MNHEY and SVGEGT. Between the trimmed V and J ends, which lost 2 bases and 2 bases, there was a span of 13 bases. DNA of the CDR3: TGTGCCAGCAGTTACCAGACAGGTGCCCCTGGGGCCAACGTCCTGACTTTC. It yields the protein CASSYQTGAPGANVLTF.

The chain joins TRBV28 to TRBJ2-3, with D tentatively TRBD1 or TRBD2 (6 bases each). Germline CDR1 MDHEN, CDR2 SYDVKM. Trimming took off 4 bases at V and 2 bases at J, with 13 bases between the two ends. The CDR3 spans 15 residues. CDR3 sequence reads: CASSSRGAYTDTQYF. DNA of the CDR3: TGTGCCAGCAGTTCTAGGGGGGCCTACACAGATACGCAGTATTTT.

This clonotype was counted between two and nine times. This sequence joins TRBV29-1 and TRBJ1-2; 10 bases fit TRBD1. V shed 4 bases, J shed 8 bases, and the junction held 10 bases outside the gene matches. Germline CDR1 and CDR2: SQVTM and ANQGSEA. The CDR3 runs to 14 residues. Written as DNA, the CDR3 is TGCAGCGTTGTCGGGGACAGGGGCCGGTACGGCTACACCTTC. It encodes CSVVGDRGRYGYTF.

V and J are TRBV3-1 and TRBJ1-2; perhaps TRBD1 as D (6 bases). Germline CDR1 reads LGHDT; CDR2 reads YNNKEL (reference sequence). The CDR3 sequence is 13 residues long. V lost 4 bases, J lost 8 bases, and 14 bases lay in between. The CDR3 region has the DNA TGTGCCAGCAGCCGCGTGGAGGGGGAGGGCTACACCTTC. This gives the protein CASSRVEGEGYTF. The full variable domain, completed using reference TRBV3-1 and TRBJ1-2, is DTAVSQTPKYLVTQMGNDKSIKCEQNLGHDTMYWYKQDSKKFLKIMFSYNNKELIINETVPNRFSPKSPDKAHLNLHINSLELGDSAVYFCASSRVEGEGYTFGSGTRLTVV.

The sample holds one count of this clonotype. The J gene is TRBJ1-6, the V gene TRBV27, with D hard to call. Germline CDR1 is MNHEY and CDR2 is SMNVEV (reference sequence). The ends were cut back, 5 bases at V and 13 bases at J, with 21 bases in the middle. The CDR3 is 15 residues long. The DNA of the CDR3 is TGTGCCAGCAGTGCACATCAGGAGCCTACAGCGCCCCTCCACTTT. Translating it yields CASSAHQEPTAPLHF.

A remark on this clonotype: The junction departs from germline at one end; a sequencing error may be responsible. The V call is TRBV2, the J call TRBJ1-2, with D perhaps matching TRBD1 (5 bases). The CDR3 runs to 14 residues. The germline V gene encodes CDR1 SNHLY and CDR2 FYNNEI. The CDR3 reads CPSSEEGMIGGYTF. The CDR3 nucleotides are TGTCCCAGCAGCGAAGAGGGGATGATTGGGGGCTACACCTTC.

This clonotype was observed a handful of times. V is TRBV15 and J is TRBJ2-3; TRBD1 is a possible D gene (6 bases). Germline V gene data show CDR1 as LNHNV and CDR2 as YYDKDF (reference sequence). The V end lost 0 bases, the J end lost 2 bases, and 9 bases lay between the germline ends. CDR3 length equals 15 residues. In DNA form, the CDR3 reads TGTGCCACCAGCAGAGAAAGGACAGCCACAGATACGCAGTATTTT. Its protein product is CATSRERTATDTQYF. The variable domain in full, with the rest retrieved from reference TRBV15 and TRBJ2-3, is DAMVIQNPRYQVTQFGKPVTLSCSQTLNHNVMYWYQQKSSQAPKLLFHYYDKDFNNEADTPDNFQSRRPNTSFCFLDIRSPGLGDTAMYLCATSRERTATDTQYFGPGTRLTVL.